Below, 5 T cell receptor beta chains from the same sample are listed, as sequenced in a study of T cell clonotyping in hematopoietic cell transplantation (dated by TCRdb to about 2021). The library relied on the immunoSEQ multiplex PCR assay. In TCRdb, the immuneACCESS table is reduced to in-frame sequences with V and J assigned. These tables do not hold every clone; where another copy was compared, an unresolved V gene accounts for under half, and the others remain unexplained. The sample table holds about 7,500 clones, of which around 90% were seen once. About 4.5% of the sample is in the top ten clones. The time point label of this sample denotes: 180 days after allo-HCT. The sample was PBMCs, taken 180 days after allogeneic stem cell transplant. These receptors were obtained from a female patient aged 50-60 years who had an allogeneic stem cell transplant from an unrelated donor, so the T cells may come from the graft donor. Some clones in this sample may be carry-over from other donors' samples.

V is TRBV6-1 and J is TRBJ2-2, with D possibly TRBD2 on 5 matching bases. CDR1 and CDR2 (germline): MNHNS, SASEGT. The CDR3 length is 15 residues. Deletions cut 4 bases from V and 12 bases from J, with 21 bases between. The CDR3 region is CASSGVFGGPGKLFF. The CDR3 nucleotides are TGTGCCAGCAGTGGAGTTTTTGGAGGTCCGGGGAAGCTGTTTTTT.

The genes are TRBV28 and TRBJ1-6, with D maybe TRBD1 (6 bases). CDR1 is MDHEN, CDR2 SYDVKM, per germline. Trimming left V 3 bases short and J 5 bases short, with 17 bases between. The CDR3 runs 17 residues. The CDR3 DNA sequence: TGTGCCAGCAGTTTGTGGGAAGGGGGGCTGCATAATTCACCCCTCCACTTT. Translation gives CASSLWEGGLHNSPLHF.

The chain couples TRBV27 to TRBJ2-5, with 7 bases matching TRBD2. The V gene end was trimmed by 2 bases and the J gene end by 4 bases; junction bases not matched to a gene: 4. CDR1 and CDR2 from the germline V gene are MNHEY and SMNVEV (reference sequence). The CDR3 loop spans 14 amino acids. CDR3 DNA: TGTGCCAGCAGTTTAGCGGGAGTGAGAGAGACCCAGTACTTC. This codes for CASSLAGVRETQYF.

J is TRBJ1-4 and V is TRBV18; D remains unclear. Germline V gene data show CDR1 as KGHSH and CDR2 as LQKENI. The CDR3 has 14 residues. Trimming stripped 0 bases from V and 8 bases from J, with 10 bases between. As DNA, the CDR3 is TGTGCCAGCTCACCACCTGGAGGAAGGGAAAAACTGTTTTTT. Protein sequence: CASSPPGGREKLFF.

The rearrangement joins TRBV5-1 to TRBJ2-7; D is perhaps TRBD2 (5 bases). Between the trimmed V and J ends, which lost 2 bases and 4 bases, there was a span of 13 bases. Germline values: CDR1 SGHRS, CDR2 YFSETQ. The CDR3 is made up of 14 amino acids. Here the CDR3 DNA reads TGCGCCAGCAGCTTTGGGTCCCGAGGGTACGAGCAGTACTTC. As protein: CASSFGSRGYEQYF.